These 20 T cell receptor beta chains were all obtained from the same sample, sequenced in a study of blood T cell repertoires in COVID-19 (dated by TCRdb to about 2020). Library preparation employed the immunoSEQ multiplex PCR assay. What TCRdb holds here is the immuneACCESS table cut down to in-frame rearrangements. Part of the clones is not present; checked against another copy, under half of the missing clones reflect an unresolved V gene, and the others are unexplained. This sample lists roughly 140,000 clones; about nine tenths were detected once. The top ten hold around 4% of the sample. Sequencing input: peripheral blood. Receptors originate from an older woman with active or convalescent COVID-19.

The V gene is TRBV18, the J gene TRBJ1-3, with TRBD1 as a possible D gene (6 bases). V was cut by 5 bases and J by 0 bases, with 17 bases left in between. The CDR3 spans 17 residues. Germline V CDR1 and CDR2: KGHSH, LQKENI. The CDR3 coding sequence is TGTGCCAGCTCATCCCAAGCCCAGGACAGCTCTGGAAACACCATATATTTT. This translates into CASSSQAQDSSGNTIYF.

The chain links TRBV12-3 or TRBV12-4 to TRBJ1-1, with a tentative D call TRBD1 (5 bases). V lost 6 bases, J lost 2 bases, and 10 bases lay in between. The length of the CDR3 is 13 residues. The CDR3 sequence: CASRPGLNTEAFF. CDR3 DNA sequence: TGTGCCAGCAGGCCAGGGTTAAACACTGAAGCTTTCTTT.

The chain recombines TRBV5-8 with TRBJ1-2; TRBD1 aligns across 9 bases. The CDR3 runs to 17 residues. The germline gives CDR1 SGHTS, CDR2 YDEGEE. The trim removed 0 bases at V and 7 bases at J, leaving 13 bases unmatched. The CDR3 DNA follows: TGTGCCAGCAGCTTGGGAGGGACAGGGCGCCACCCCTCTGGCTACACCTTC. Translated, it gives CASSLGGTGRHPSGYTF.

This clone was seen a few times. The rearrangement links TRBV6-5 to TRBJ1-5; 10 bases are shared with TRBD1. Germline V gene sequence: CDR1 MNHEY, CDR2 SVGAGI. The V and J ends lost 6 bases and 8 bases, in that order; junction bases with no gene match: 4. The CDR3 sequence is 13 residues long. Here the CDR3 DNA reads TGTGCCAGCAGCCGGGACAGGGGAGAGCCCCAGCATTTT. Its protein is CASSRDRGEPQHF.

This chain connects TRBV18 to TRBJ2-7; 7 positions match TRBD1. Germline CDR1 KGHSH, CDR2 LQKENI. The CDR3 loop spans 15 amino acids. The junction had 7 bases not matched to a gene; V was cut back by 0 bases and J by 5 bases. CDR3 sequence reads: CASSPPGQFPDEQYF. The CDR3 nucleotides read TGTGCCAGCTCACCACCGGGACAGTTCCCGGACGAGCAGTACTTC.

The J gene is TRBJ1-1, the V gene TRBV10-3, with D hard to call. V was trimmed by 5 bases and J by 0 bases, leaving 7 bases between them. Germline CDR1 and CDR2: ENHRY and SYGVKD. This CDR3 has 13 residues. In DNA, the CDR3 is TGTGCCATCAGTCTCGAGTTGAACACTGAAGCTTTCTTT. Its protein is CAISLELNTEAFF.

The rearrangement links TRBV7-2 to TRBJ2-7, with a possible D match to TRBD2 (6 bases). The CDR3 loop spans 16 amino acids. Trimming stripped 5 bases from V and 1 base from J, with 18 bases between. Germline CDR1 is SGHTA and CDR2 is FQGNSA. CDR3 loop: CASSPSTRGASYEQYF. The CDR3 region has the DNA TGTGCCAGCAGCCCATCGACTAGAGGAGCATCCTACGAGCAGTACTTC. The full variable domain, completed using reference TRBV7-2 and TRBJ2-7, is GAGVSQSPSNKVTEKGKDVELRCDPISGHTALYWYRQSLGQGLEFLIYFQGNSAPDKSGLPSDRFSAERTGGSVSTLTIQRTQQEDSAVYLCASSPSTRGASYEQYFGPGTRLTVT.

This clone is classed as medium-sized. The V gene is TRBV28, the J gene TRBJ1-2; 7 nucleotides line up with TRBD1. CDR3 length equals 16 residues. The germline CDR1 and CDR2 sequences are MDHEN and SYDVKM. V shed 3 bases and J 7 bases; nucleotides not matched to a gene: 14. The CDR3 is CASSFSPRQGPFGYTF. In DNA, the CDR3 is TGTGCCAGCAGTTTTAGCCCCCGACAGGGACCGTTTGGCTACACCTTC.

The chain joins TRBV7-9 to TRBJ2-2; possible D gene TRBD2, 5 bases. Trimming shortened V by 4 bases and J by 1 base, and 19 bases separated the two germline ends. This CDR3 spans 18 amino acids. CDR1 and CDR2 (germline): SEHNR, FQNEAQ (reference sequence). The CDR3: CASSSKRFGIWNTGELFF. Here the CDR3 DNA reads TGTGCCAGCAGCTCAAAGCGCTTCGGGATTTGGAACACCGGGGAGCTGTTTTTT.

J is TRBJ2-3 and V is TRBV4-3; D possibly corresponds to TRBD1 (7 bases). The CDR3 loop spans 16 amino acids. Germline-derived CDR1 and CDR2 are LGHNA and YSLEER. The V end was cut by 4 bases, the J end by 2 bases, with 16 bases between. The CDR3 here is CASSLVSGGTTDTQYF. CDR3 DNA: TGCGCCAGCAGCCTGGTTTCAGGGGGGACCACAGATACGCAGTATTTT.

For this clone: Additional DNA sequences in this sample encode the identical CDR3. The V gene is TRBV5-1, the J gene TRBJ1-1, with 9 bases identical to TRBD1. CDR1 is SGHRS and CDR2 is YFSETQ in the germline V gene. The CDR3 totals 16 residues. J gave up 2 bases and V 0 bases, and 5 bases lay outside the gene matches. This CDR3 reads CASSLGNTGGNTEAFF. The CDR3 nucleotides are TGCGCCAGCAGCTTGGGGAATACAGGGGGCAACACTGAAGCTTTCTTT.

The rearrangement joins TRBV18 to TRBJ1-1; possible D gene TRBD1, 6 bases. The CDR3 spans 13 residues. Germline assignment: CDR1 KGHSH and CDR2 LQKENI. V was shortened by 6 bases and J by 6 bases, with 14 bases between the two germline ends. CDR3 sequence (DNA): TGTGCCAGCTCTCCCGGGCCAGGGGCTGAAGCTTTCTTT. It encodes CASSPGPGAEAFF.

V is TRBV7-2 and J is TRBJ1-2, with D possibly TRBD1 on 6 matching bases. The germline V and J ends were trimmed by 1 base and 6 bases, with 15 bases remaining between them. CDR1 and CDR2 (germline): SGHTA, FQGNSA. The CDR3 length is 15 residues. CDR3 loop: CASSLGVLRTDGYTF. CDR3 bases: TGTGCCAGCAGCTTAGGGGTCCTTCGGACAGATGGCTACACCTTC.

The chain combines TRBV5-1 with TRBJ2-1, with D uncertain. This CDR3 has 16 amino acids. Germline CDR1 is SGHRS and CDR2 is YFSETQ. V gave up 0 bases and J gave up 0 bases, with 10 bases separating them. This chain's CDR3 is CASSLGGLSSYNEQFF. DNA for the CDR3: TGCGCCAGCAGCTTGGGAGGTCTTAGCTCCTACAATGAGCAGTTCTTC.

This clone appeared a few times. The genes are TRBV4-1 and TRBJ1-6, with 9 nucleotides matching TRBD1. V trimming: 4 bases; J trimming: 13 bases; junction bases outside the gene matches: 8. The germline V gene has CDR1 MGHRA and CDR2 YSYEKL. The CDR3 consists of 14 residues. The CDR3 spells CASSPRDREAPLHF. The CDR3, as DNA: TGCGCCAGCAGCCCCCGGGACAGGGAAGCGCCCCTCCACTTT.

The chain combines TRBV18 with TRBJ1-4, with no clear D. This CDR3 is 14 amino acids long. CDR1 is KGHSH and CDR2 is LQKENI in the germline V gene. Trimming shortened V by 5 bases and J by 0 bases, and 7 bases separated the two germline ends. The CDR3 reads CASSAYSTNEKLFF. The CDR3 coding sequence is TGTGCCAGCTCAGCGTACTCAACTAATGAAAAACTGTTTTTT.

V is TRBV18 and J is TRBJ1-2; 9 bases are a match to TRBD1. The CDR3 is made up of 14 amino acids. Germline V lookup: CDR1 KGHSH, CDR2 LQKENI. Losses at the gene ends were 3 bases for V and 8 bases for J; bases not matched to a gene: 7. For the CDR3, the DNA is TGTGCCAGCTCACCGCCGGGACAGGGCTGGGGCTACACCTTC. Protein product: CASSPPGQGWGYTF. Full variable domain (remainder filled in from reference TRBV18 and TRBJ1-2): NAGVMQNPRHLVRRRGQEARLRCSPMKGHSHVYWYRQLPEEGLKFMVYLQKENIIDESGMPKERFSAEFPKEGPSILRIQQVVRGDSAAYFCASSPPGQGWGYTFGSGTRLTVV.

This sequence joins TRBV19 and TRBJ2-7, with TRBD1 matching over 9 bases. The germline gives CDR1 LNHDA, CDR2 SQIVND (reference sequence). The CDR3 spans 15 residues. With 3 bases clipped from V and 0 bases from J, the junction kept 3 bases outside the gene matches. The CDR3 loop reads CASSMTGGGSYEQYF. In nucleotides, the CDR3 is TGTGCCAGTAGTATGACAGGGGGGGGCTCCTACGAGCAGTACTTC.

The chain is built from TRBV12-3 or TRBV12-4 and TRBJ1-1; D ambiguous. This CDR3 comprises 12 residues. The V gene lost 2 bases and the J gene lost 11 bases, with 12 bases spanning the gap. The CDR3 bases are TGTGCCAGCAGTTTACACGGGGTTAAGGCTTTCTTT. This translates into CASSLHGVKAFF.

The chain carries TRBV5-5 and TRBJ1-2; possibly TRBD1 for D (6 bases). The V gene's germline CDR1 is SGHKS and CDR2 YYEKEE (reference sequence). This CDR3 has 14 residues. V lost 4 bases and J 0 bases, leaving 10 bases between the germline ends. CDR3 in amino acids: CASSLGQSNYGYTF. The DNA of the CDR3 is TGTGCCAGCAGCCTAGGACAGTCTAACTATGGCTACACCTTC.